The 7 T cell receptor beta chains below all came from one sample that was sequenced in a study of CD8 T cells in ankylosing spondylitis. Each CDR3 protein gets one entry after TCRdb re-called the 5' RACE reads with MiXCR. The sample gives 110,000 to 150,000 distinct CDR3 sequences, 7% to 9% of which show up once; 7.3% is in the top ten. The sample was synovial fluid, either unsorted or a sorted T cell fraction (not recorded which). These receptors all come from a male donor with ankylosing spondylitis.

This clonotype was observed many times. The chain recombines TRBV30 with TRBJ1-3; D remains unclear. CDR1 is GTSNPN and CDR2 is SVGIG in the germline V gene (reference sequence). Trimming cost V 4 bases and J 0 bases, with 7 bases left between them. The CDR3 sequence is 13 residues long. The CDR3 loop is CAWNVGSGNTIYF. The DNA of the CDR3 is TGTGCCTGGAATGTAGGCTCTGGAAACACCATATATTTT.

V is TRBV5-1 and J is TRBJ2-3; 8 bases fit TRBD1. CDR1 and CDR2 from the germline V gene are SGHRS and YFSETQ. The CDR3 is made up of 14 amino acids. Trimming at V came to 5 bases and at J to 5 bases, leaving 7 bases not matched to a gene. CDR3: CASSSGQGQDTQYF. The CDR3 DNA follows: TGCGCCAGCAGTTCCGGACAGGGTCAAGATACGCAGTATTTT.

In this sample, this clonotype turned up a few times. The chain recombines TRBV27 with TRBJ2-7; 8 bases are a match to TRBD1. J was trimmed by 0 bases and V by 5 bases; bases with no gene match: 0. Per germline, CDR1 MNHEY and CDR2 SMNVEV (reference sequence). The CDR3 extends over 13 amino acids. CDR3 sequence: CASSGQGSYEQYF. CDR3 DNA sequence: TGTGCCAGCAGTGGACAGGGCTCCTACGAGCAGTACTTC.

At least ten counts were recorded for this clonotype. The gene calls are TRBV7-2 and TRBJ1-6, with a weak D call TRBD1 (6 bases). Germline CDR1 reads SGHTA; CDR2 reads FQGNSA. V lost 0 bases and J lost 0, with 9 bases in between. The CDR3 covers 17 residues. The CDR3 region is CASSLAGRGSYNSPLHF. Written as DNA, the CDR3 is TGTGCCAGCAGCTTAGCGGGCAGGGGCTCCTATAATTCACCCCTCCACTTT. Full variable domain (rest looked up from reference TRBV7-2 and TRBJ1-6): GAGVSQSPSNKVTEKGKDVELRCDPISGHTALYWYRQSLGQGLEFLIYFQGNSAPDKSGLPSDRFSAERTGGSVSTLTIQRTQQEDSAVYLCASSLAGRGSYNSPLHFGNGTRLTVT.

This clonotype has a count of ten or more. The chain links TRBV29-1 to TRBJ2-5; unclear D gene. The V end lost 3 bases, the J end lost 2 bases, and 13 bases lay between the germline ends. The CDR3 has 14 amino acids. Germline V CDR1 and CDR2: SQVTM, ANQGSEA. The CDR3 region has the DNA TGCAGCGTTGACAGTGGCGCGACTCAAGAGACCCAGTACTTC. This translates into CSVDSGATQETQYF. The whole variable domain, filled in from reference TRBV29-1 and TRBJ2-5, reads SAVISQKPSRDICQRGTSLTIQCQVDSQVTMMFWYRQQPGQSLTLIATANQGSEATYESGFVIDKFPISRPNLTFSTLTVSNMSPEDSSIYLCSVDSGATQETQYFGPGTRLLVL.

Many counts were recorded for this clonotype. The CDR3 sequence is CASSLGRNNEQFF. DNA for the CDR3: TGTGCCAGCAGCTTAGGTAGAAACAATGAGCAGTTCTTC. The genes are TRBV7-2 and TRBJ2-1, with D hard to call. This CDR3 has 13 residues. The germline V gene encodes CDR1 SGHTA and CDR2 FQGNSA. The V gene lost 1 base and the J gene lost 5 bases, with 6 bases spanning the gap. The entire variable domain, with the rest obtained from reference TRBV7-2 and TRBJ2-1, is as follows: GAGVSQSPSNKVTEKGKDVELRCDPISGHTALYWYRQSLGQGLEFLIYFQGNSAPDKSGLPSDRFSAERTGGSVSTLTIQRTQQEDSAVYLCASSLGRNNEQFFGPGTRLTVL.

The genes are TRBV20-1 and TRBJ2-3, with D unclear. There are 10 residues in the CDR3. Germline V gene data show CDR1 as DFQATT and CDR2 as SNEGSKA (reference sequence). Trimming took 0 bases from V and 11 from J, leaving 6 bases between them. CDR3 in amino acids: CSARDIEQYF. The CDR3 DNA is TGCAGTGCTAGAGATATCGAGCAGTATTTT.